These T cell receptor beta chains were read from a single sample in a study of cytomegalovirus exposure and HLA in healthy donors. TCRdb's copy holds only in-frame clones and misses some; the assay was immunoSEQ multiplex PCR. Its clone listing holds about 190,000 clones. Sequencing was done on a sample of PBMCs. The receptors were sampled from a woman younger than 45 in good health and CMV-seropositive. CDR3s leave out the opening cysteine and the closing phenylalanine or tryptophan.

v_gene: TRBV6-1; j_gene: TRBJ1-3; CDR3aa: ASSAQGPLSSGNTIY
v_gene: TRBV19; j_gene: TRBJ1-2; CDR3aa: ASSISGPGGYT
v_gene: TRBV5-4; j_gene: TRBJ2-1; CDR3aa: ASSEGLARVDTYNEQF
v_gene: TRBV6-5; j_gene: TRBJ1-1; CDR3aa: ASSYRRFGTEAF
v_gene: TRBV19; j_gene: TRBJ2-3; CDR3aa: ATGDHRGDTQY
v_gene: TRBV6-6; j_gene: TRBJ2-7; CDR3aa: ASSSRLAGKTYEQY
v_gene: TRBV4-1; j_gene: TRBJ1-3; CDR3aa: ASTGASSGNTIY
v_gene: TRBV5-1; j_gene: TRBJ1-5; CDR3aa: ASSYGQGDQPQH
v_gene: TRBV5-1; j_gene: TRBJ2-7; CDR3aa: ASSLGGYSYEQY
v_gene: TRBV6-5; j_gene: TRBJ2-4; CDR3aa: ASRPGLAANIQY
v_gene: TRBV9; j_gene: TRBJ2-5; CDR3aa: ASSVGTGEETQY
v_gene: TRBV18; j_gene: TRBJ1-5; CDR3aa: ASSPISIGQRGNQPQH
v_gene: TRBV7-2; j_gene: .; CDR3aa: ASSLAYSYEQY
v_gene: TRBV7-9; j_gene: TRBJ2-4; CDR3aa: ASSSTGPLGPLAKNIQY
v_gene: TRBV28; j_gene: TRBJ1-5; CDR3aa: ASSLEDSNQPQH
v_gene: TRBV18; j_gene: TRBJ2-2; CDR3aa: ASSPITGEGGELF
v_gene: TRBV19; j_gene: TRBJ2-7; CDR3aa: ASSIRQGLNYEQY
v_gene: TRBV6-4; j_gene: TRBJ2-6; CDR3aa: ASSGTPSSGANVLT